This TCR beta chain was profiled in a study of T cells in Graves' hyperthyroidism and ophthalmopathy (dated by TCRdb to the late 2010s). General notes on the study: Peripheral blood samples were taken at the time of initial diagnosis, prior to any treatment. TCR V-J signatures able to tell the groups apart were searched for in a discovery cohort of 95 or so patients, of whom 43 had Graves' ophthalmopathy and more than 55 had stable Graves' hyperthyroidism. The paper reports TCR Vbeta CDR3 sequencing of fewer than 150 peripheral blood samples: under 45 ophthalmopathy, under 80 hyperthyroidism and approximately 17 progressor patients. Prospective prediction of ophthalmopathy was tested in an independent validation cohort consisting of 18 hyperthyroidism patients and approximately 16 patients who later progressed to ophthalmopathy. In addition, the study compared T-cell repertoires in thyroid tissue and in blood from five or six Graves' hyperthyroidism patients. Once sampling was done, hyperthyroidism patients were given methimazole at a starting dose of 30 mg daily, whereas ophthalmopathy patients were given high-dose intravenous methylprednisolone. The roughly 91 discovery patients were randomly divided into training and test sets at a 7:3 ratio.

Between the V and J ends, shortened by 6 bases and 9 bases respectively, the junction contains 9 bases. Spanning cysteine to phenylalanine, the CDR3 consists of 11 amino acids. Only CDR3 DNA remains: 33 bases, in frame from the first base. CDR1 and CDR2 (SNHLY, FYNNEI) derive from the germline V gene. Results and caveats for the whole study, not just this receptor: No statistical method was used to set the sample size in advance, and investigators knew the group allocation. In validation, the model predicted progression to ophthalmopathy with about 71% sensitivity and 72% to 85% specificity, a median of 6.5 months before onset. Ophthalmopathy was separated from stable hyperthyroidism by a 13 V-J signature model, with about 86% sensitivity and roughly 81% specificity obtained in cross-validation and 80%/75% obtained in testing. Blood samples also contained most of the expanded thyroid clonotypes (frequency above 0.001), which suggests that blood repertoires may reflect thyroid immune responses.

Amplification of TCR beta CDR3 regions was carried out from RNA transcripts. A first-round RT-PCR of the TCR CDR3 used the HTBI primer set with the Qiagen OneStep RT-PCR kit. The libraries were constructed in a second round of multiplex PCR and then size-selected and purified. Paired-end sequencing of the libraries was performed with 100 bp reads on an Illumina HiSeq2000. Processing in the source paper ran as follows. SOAPnuke was used to process the raw data, with reads discarded if the reads contained adapters or uncalled bases, had a mean Phred below 15, or lacked an exact constant-primer or identifier match. High-quality paired reads were merged using COPE v1.2.5, and each unique nucleotide sequence was defined as a clonotype. MiTCR v1.1 was used to align clonotypes to the IMGT TRBV, TRBD and TRBJ reference segments. Analysis was restricted to V-J combinations with a frequency above 0.0001, which covered roughly 99% of repertoires. A TCS score was defined as the ratio of F50 (clonal expansion) to E x V (chaos), with BLOSUM62-based TCRdist applied between CDR3 peptides within each V-J. Welch's t-statistics and random forest reduced just over 500 V-J features to 13, which were used in a naive Bayes classifier (R e1071). TCRdb reran the public reads through fastp at Q25 and MiXCR, keeping productive beta chains. Every entry covers one CDR3 protein and lists the most common genes and DNA from its rows. The V and J calls and clone size are TCRdb's, not the authors'. For this sample there are fewer than 250,000 distinct CDR3 sequences; approximately 17% appear just once. The ten largest make up roughly 50% of the sample.

This clonotype was seen ten or more times. There is no known antigen for this receptor. No much larger clone is present one base from it, and per-base qualities are unavailable. A patient counted as having stable Graves' hyperthyroidism if no progression to ophthalmopathy occurred over 18 months of follow-up. Hyperthyroidism patients were newly diagnosed, had a disease duration of under 2 months, and were aged 18 to 65 years. Any patient with an uncontrolled infection, another autoimmune disease, pregnancy or lactation was excluded. Diagnoses were established on the basis of clinical symptoms, serum thyroxine and TRAb, thyroid ultrasound, and orbital computed tomography. PBMCs were separated from roughly 9.3 ml of fresh peripheral blood using Ficoll-Paque density gradient centrifugation. Trizol reagent was used to extract total RNA, and RNA quality was then checked on an Agilent 2100 Bioanalyzer.

Sequencing input: blood. The rearranged chain carries TRBV2 and TRBJ2-1; matching of 6 bases hints at TRBD1 as the D gene. The receptor was derived from a man aged 45-65 years with Graves' hyperthyroidism. This receptor has the CDR3 CASRQGGEQFF. The DNA sequence follows: TGTGCCAGCAGACAGGGCGGTGAGCAGTTCTTC.